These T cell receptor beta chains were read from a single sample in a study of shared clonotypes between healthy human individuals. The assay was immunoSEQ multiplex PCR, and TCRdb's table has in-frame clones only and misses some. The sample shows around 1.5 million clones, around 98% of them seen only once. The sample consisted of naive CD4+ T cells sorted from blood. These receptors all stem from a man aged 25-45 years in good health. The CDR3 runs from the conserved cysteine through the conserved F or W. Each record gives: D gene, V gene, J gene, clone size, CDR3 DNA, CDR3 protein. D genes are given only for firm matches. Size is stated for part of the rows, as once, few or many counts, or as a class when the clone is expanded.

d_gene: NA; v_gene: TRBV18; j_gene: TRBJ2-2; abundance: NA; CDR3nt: TGTGCCAGCTCACCACGCAGGAGCACCGGGGAGCTGTTTTTT; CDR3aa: CASSPRRSTGELFF
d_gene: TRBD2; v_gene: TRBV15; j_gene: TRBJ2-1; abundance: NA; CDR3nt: TGTGCCACCAGCCAAATAACTAGCGGGAGATATAATGAGCAGTTCTTC; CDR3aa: CATSQITSGRYNEQFF
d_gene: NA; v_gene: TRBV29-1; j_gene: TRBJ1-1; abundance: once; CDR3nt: TGCAGCGTTGAAAGGCTATCTAGGGTTGAGGTTCTGTGGAACACTGAAGCTTTCTTT; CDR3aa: CSVERLSRVEVLWNTEAFF
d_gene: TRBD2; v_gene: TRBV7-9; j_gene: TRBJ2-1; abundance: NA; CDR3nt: TGTGCCAGCAGCTTTGAGGGACTAGCGGGTGAGCAGTTCTTC; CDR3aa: CASSFEGLAGEQFF
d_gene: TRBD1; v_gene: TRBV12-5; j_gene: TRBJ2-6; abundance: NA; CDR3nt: TGTGCTAGTGGTTACGGACAGGGGGACTCTGGGGCCAACGTCCTGACTTTC; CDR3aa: CASGYGQGDSGANVLTF
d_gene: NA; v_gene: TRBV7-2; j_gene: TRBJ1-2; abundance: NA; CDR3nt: TGTGCCAGCAGCGGTAGGACGGTGGTCTATGGCTACACCTTC; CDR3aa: CASSGRTVVYGYTF
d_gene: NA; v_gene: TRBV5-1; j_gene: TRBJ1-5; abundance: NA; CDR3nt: TGCGCCAGCAGTTTTAGAGGACAACCTAATCAGCCCCAGCATTTT; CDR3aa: CASSFRGQPNQPQHF
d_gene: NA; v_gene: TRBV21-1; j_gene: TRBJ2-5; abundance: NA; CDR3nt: TGTGCCAGCAGCAAAGGGACGGTCCAAGAGACCCAGTACTTC; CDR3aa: CASSKGTVQETQYF
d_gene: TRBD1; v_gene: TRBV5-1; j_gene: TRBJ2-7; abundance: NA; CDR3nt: TGCGCCAGCAGCTTGGCGGGGCAGGGGGCTGGCGAGCAGTACTTC; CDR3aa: CASSLAGQGAGEQYF
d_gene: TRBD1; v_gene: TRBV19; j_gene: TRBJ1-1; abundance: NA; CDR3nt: TGTGCCACCTCCGATCCAGGGGGCACTGAAGCTTTCTTT; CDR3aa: CATSDPGGTEAFF
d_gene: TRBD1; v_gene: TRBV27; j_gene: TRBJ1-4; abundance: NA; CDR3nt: TGTGCCAGCAGACTCGGGACAGATGGAAAACTGTTTTTT; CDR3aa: CASRLGTDGKLFF
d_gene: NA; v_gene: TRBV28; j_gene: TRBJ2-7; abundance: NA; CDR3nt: TGTGCCAGCAGACAGCAGCGCACACTAAACTACGAGCAGTACTTC; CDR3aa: CASRQQRTLNYEQYF
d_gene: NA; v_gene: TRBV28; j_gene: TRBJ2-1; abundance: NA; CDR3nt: TGTGCCAGCGGGAGTTGGAATGAGCAGTTCTTC; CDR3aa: CASGSWNEQFF
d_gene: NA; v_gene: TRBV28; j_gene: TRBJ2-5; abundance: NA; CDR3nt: TGTGCCAGCAGTGGCGTGGGGACCCAGTACTTC; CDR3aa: CASSGVGTQYF
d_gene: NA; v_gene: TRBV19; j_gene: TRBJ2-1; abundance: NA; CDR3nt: TGTGCCAGTAATTCAGGGCTCCAAAATGAGCAGTTCTTC; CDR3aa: CASNSGLQNEQFF
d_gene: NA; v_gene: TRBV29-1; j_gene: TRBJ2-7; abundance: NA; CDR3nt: TGCAGCGTTGTCGTGGGTCTCGGGGGCGAGCAGTACTTC; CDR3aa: CSVVVGLGGEQYF
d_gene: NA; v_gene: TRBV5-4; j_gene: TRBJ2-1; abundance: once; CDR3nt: TGTGCCAGCAGCTTCGTACTAGGCTACAATGAGCAGTTCTTC; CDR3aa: CASSFVLGYNEQFF
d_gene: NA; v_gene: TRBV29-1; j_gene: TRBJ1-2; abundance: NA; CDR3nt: TGCAGCGTTGCCTTGGGGAACTATGGCTACACCTTC; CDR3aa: CSVALGNYGYTF
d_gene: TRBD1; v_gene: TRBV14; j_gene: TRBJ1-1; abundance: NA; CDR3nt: TGTGCCAGCAGCCAATTCGCGGGACAGATCGGACATACTGAAGCTTTCTTT; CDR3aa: CASSQFAGQIGHTEAFF
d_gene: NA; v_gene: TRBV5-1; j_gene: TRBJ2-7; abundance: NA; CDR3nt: TGCGCCAGCAGCTTGCAGGACAACCCCTACGAGCAGTACTTC; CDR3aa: CASSLQDNPYEQYF
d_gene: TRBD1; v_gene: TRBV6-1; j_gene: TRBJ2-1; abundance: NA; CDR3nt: TGTGCCAGCAGGAGGACAGGGGAAGTGTTTGAGCAGTTCTTC; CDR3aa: CASRRTGEVFEQFF
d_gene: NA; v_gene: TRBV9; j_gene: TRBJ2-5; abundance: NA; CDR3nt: TGTGCCAGCAGCGTAGCTGTAGCCACGACCCAGTACTTC; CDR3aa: CASSVAVATTQYF
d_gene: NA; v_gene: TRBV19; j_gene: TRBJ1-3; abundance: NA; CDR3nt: TGTGCCAGTAGTATGGTGCGTAGTGCCTCTGGAAACACCATATATTTT; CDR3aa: CASSMVRSASGNTIYF
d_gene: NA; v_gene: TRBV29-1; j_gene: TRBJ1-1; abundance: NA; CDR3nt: TGCAGCGTTGTGGGGGTGAACACTGAAGCTTTCTTT; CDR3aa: CSVVGVNTEAFF
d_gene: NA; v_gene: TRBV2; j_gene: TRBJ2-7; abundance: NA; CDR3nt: TGTGCCAGCAGCAGAGGGGGTTACTACGAGCAGTACTTC; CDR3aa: CASSRGGYYEQYF
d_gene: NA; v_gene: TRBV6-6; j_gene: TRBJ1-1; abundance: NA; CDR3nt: TGTGCCAGCGCTATAGACGGACGGGTCGAAGCTTTCTTT; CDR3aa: CASAIDGRVEAFF
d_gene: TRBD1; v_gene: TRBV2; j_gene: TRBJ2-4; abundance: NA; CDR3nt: TGTGCCAGCAGTGAAGAGGGGGCCCCTCAGTACTTC; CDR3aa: CASSEEGAPQYF
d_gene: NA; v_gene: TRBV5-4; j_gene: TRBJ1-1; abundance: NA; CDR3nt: TGTGCCAGCAGGAAGGGGGAGCTTCGAGCTTTCTTT; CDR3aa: CASRKGELRAFF
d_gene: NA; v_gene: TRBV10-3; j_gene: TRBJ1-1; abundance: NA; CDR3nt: TGTGCCATCAGTGAAATACCGGGAGGATACGCCTTT; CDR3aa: CAISEIPGGYAF
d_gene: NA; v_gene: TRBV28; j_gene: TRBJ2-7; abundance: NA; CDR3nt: TGTGCCAGCTCTAGGGGGTCCTCCTACGAGCAGTACTTC; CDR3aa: CASSRGSSYEQYF
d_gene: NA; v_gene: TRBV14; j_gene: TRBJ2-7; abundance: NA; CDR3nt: TGTGCCAGCAGCCAATCCGCATACGAGCAGTACTTC; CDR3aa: CASSQSAYEQYF